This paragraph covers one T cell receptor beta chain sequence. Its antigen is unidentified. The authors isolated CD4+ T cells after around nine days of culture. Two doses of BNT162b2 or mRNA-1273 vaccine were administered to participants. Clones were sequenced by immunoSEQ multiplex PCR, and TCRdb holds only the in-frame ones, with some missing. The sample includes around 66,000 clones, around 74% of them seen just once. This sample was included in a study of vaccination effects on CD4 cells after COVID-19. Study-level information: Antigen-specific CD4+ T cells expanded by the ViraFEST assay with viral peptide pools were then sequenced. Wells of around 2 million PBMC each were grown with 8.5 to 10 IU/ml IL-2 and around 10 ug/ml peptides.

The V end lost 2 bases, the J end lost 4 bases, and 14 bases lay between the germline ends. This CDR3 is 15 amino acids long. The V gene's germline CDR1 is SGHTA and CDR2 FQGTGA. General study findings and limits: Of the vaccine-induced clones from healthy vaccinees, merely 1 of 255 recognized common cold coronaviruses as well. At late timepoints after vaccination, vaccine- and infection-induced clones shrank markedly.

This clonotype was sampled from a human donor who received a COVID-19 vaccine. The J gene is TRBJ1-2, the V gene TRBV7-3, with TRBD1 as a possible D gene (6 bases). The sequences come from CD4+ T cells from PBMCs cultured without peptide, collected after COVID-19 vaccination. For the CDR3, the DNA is TGTGCCAGCAGCTTACTGGGGGGCGCGGGCTATGGCTACACCTTC. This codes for CASSLLGGAGYGYTF.